This T cell receptor beta chain is drawn from a study of CD8+ T cells in alopecia areata. cDNA reverse transcribed from extracted RNA served as the sequencing template. Repertoires were generated with immunoSEQ multiplex PCR, while TCRdb's copy carries only in-frame clones and drops some. The sample includes roughly 120,000 clones, 35% to 40% of them seen just once. In this sample, this clone turned up a few times. Its antigen remains unknown. Study results and limitations: Greater clonality was observed in lesional scalp samples, especially alopecia totalis/universalis, versus normal scalp. Possibly because of HLA-related factors, TCR sharing was less clear across patients than in mice.

Both peripheral blood and punch biopsies of lesional scalp skin were obtained from patients who had alopecia areata. The CDR3 spans 14 residues. V was cut by 1 base and J by 6 bases, with 10 bases left in between. Germline V gene data show CDR1 as MDHEN and CDR2 as SYDVKM. Sequencing was carried out using CD4+ T cells sorted from blood. The clonotype was recovered from a human donor with alopecia areata. The chain employs TRBV28 and TRBJ1-5; D gene ambiguous. CDR3 protein: CASSLSQVGQPQHF. The CDR3 DNA follows: TGTGCCAGCAGTTTATCCCAGGTCGGTCAGCCCCAGCATTTT. Complete variable domain (other parts from reference TRBV28 and TRBJ1-5): DVKVTQSSRYLVKRTGEKVFLECVQDMDHENMFWYRQDPGLGLRLIYFSYDVKMKEKGDIPEGYSVSREKKERFSLILESASTNQTSMYLCASSLSQVGQPQHFGDGTRLSIL.